This T cell receptor (beta chain) was found in a study of blood T cell repertoires in COVID-19. Study information: Specimens from acute and convalescent COVID-19 originated in the United States, Italy and Spain.

Trimming at V came to 6 bases and at J to 3 bases, leaving 4 bases not matched to a gene. The CDR3 is 14 amino acids. Germline V gives CDR1 MNHEY, CDR2 SVGEGT. Measured with immunoSEQ multiplex PCR; TCRdb has only the in-frame clones, and not every one. The sample yields around 250,000 clones, approximately 90% seen once. The origin of this receptor is a woman in her twenties or thirties with active or convalescent COVID-19. The chain combines TRBV6-2 or TRBV6-3 with TRBJ1-5; TRBD1 matches at 8 bases. The material sequenced was peripheral blood. The CDR3 loop is CASSGQGHNQPQHF. The CDR3 DNA reads TGTGCCAGCAGCGGACAGGGCCACAATCAGCCCCAGCATTTT.